Included here is one T cell receptor beta chain sequence, with context. The data were produced by immunoSEQ multiplex PCR, yet TCRdb's version contains in-frame clones alone and is incomplete. The sample carries roughly 700,000 clones, around 87% recorded once. The data were obtained in a study of shared T cell receptors in the human thymus. Germline loops: CDR1 SGHNT, CDR2 YYREEE (reference sequence). The V and J ends lost 1 base and 4 bases, in that order; junction bases with no gene match: 2. CDR3 length equals 14 residues. These data were likewise used in another study, on human thymus T cells. That report notes: In corrective heart surgery, resections were taken, and these provided the thymus tissue. There appeared to be biased usage of V and J genes in thymic and blood repertoires.

This clonotype was obtained from a boy in the first two years of life with a congenital heart defect. V usage is TRBV5-4 and J usage is TRBJ2-5; 9 positions match TRBD2. Sequenced material: thymocytes. CDR3: CASSLSGRPETQYF. In nucleotides, the CDR3 is TGTGCCAGCAGCTTGAGCGGGAGGCCAGAGACCCAGTACTTC.